This T cell receptor beta chain was retrieved from a study of OX40 agonist ivuxolimab in advanced cancers. Regarding the study as a whole: Low normalized T-cell clonal expansion was also seen in some nonresponders. Expanded clones were, on average, more numerous among CD8+ T cells than CD4+. Near-lowest levels of clonal expansion characterized partial responders at 0.1-3.0 mg/kg.

As concerns this clone: The antigen is unknown.

Here immunoSEQ multiplex PCR was the method, and the copy in TCRdb shows in-frame clones only, minus some. The sample records about 54,000 clones, 80% to 90% being singletons. No patient had autoimmune disease or received systemic immunosuppression. V lost 2 bases and J lost 0, with 5 bases in between. The CDR3 covers 15 residues. Germline V gene lookup returns CDR1 MNHEY and CDR2 SMNVEV (reference sequence). The chain combines TRBV27 with TRBJ1-6; D not resolved. This receptor was taken from an adult with an advanced solid tumor such as melanoma, head and neck, liver or kidney cancer. This sample comprised CD4+ or CD8+ T cells sorted from blood, obtained in a trial of the OX40 agonist ivuxolimab. The CDR3 region is CASSLGSSYNSPLHF. The CDR3 coding sequence is TGTGCCAGCAGTTTAGGCAGCTCCTATAATTCACCCCTCCACTTT.